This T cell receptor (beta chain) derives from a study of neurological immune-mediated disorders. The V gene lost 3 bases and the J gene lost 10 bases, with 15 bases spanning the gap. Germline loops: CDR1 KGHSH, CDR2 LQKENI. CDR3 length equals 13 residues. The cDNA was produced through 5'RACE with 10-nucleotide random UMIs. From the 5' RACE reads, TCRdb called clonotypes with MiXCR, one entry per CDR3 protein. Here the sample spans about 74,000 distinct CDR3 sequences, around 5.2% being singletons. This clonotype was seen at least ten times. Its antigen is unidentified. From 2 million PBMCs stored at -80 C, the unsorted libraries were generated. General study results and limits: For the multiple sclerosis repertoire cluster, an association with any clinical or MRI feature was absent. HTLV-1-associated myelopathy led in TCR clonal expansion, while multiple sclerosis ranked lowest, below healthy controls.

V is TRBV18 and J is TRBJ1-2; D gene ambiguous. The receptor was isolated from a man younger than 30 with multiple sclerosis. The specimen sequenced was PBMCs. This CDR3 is CASSPDIKSSYTF. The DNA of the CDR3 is TGTGCCAGCTCACCCGACATCAAAAGCTCCTACACCTTC.